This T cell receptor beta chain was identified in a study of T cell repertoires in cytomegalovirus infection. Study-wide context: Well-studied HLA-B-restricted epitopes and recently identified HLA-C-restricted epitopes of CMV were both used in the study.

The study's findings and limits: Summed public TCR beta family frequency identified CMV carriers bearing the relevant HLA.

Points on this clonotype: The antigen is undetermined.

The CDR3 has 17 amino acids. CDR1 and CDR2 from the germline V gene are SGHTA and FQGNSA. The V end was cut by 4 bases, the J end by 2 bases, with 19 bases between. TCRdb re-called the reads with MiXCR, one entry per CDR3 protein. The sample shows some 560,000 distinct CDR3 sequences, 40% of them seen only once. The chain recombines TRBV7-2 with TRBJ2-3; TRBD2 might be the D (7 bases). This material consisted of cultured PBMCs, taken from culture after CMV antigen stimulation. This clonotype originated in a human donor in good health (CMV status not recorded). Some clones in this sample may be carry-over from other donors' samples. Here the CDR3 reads CASSSRGRGKNTDTQYF. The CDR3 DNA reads TGTGCCAGCAGCTCTAGGGGGAGGGGAAAGAACACAGATACGCAGTATTTT.